This is a list of T cell receptor beta chains from one sample in a study of CD8 T cells in ankylosing spondylitis. One entry per CDR3 protein results from TCRdb running MiXCR on the 5' RACE reads. The sample includes about 27,000 distinct CDR3 sequences, 6.5% to 9.5% of them seen just once. Sequenced input: blood. All receptors come from a male donor with ankylosing spondylitis or in good health (not recorded which). Each CDR3 is given without its conserved first and last residue.

J	V	CDR3
TRBJ2-1	TRBV5-5	ASSAWTATYNEQF
TRBJ2-3	TRBV13	ASSRGTSGADTQY
TRBJ2-3	TRBV20-1	SALGGAGTDTQY
TRBJ2-1	TRBV29-1	SADAYNEQF
TRBJ1-5	TRBV29-1	SVWDRGNQPQH
TRBJ2-5	TRBV20-1	SAIDNAQETQY
TRBJ1-5	TRBV30	AWDRGARGGSNQPQH
TRBJ2-7	TRBV7-2	ASSLRDTSYEQY
TRBJ1-4	TRBV4-3	ASSQDGTGNEKLF
TRBJ2-3	TRBV3-1	ASSQGLANSDTQY
TRBJ1-4	TRBV29-1	SAGTDLNEKLF
TRBJ1-5	TRBV10-3	AISESGPSNQPQH
TRBJ2-2	TRBV4-3	ASSQDRGTGELF
TRBJ2-2	TRBV9	ASSVGGTRPNTGELS
TRBJ1-2	TRBV7-8	ASSLGPDYGYT
TRBJ2-1	TRBV20-1	SASKSLGYNEQF
TRBJ1-2	TRBV6-5	ASRLGQGSYGYT
TRBJ2-3	TRBV29-1	SVEGQGMADTQY
TRBJ2-1	TRBV6-6	ASSIAGDGNEQF
TRBJ2-7	TRBV9	ASSANRGAYEQY
TRBJ2-2	TRBV7-2	ASSHIWGTGELF
TRBJ2-3	TRBV4-3	ASSQDSSGSLTDTQY
TRBJ2-4	TRBV7-2	ASSFGRNIQY
TRBJ2-2	TRBV29-1	SVALAGVGGELF
TRBJ1-1	TRBV12-3/TRBV12-4	ASSFHGGRPEAF
TRBJ2-7	TRBV28	ASSPGGGRAYEQY
TRBJ2-2	TRBV5-1	ASSWSSGEAGELF
TRBJ1-1	TRBV12-3/TRBV12-4	ASSTIRAGEAF
TRBJ2-3	TRBV13	ASSLRGPTSDTQY
TRBJ2-2	TRBV7-2	ASSLGGYRGGELF
TRBJ2-2	TRBV29-1	SVYSRQNTGELF
TRBJ1-2	TRBV7-9	ASSLASWLAGGYT
TRBJ2-1	TRBV28	ASSLRREGRWEQF
TRBJ1-5	TRBV2	ASRGRGVNQPQH
TRBJ1-1	TRBV6-2/TRBV6-3	ASSRGRENTEAF
TRBJ2-2	TRBV20-1	SARADGNTGELF
TRBJ2-1	TRBV12-3/TRBV12-4	ASSTGLGRNEQF